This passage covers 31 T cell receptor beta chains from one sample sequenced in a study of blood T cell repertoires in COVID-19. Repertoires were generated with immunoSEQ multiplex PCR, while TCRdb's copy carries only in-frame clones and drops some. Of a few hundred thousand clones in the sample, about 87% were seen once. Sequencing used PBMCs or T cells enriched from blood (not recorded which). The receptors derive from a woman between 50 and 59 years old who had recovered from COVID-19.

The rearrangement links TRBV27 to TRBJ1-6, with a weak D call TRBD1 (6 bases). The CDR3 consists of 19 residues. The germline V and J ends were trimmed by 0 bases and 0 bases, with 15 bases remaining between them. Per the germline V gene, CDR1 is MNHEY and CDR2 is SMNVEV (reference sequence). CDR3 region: CASSLSKTGASSYNSPLHF. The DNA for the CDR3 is TGTGCCAGCAGTTTATCGAAGACAGGCGCCAGCTCCTATAATTCACCCCTCCACTTT.

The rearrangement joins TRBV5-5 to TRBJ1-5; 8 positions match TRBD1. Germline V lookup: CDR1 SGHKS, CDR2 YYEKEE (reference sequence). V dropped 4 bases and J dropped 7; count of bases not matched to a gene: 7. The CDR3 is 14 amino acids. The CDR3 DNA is TGTGCCAGCAGCGCACCACAGGGGGGACAGCCCCAGCATTTT. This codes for CASSAPQGGQPQHF.

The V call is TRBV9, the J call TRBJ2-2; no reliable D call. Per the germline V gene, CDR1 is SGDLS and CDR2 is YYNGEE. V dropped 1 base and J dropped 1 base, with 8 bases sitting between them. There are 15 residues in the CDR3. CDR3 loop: CASSVYQMNTGELFF. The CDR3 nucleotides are TGTGCCAGCAGCGTATATCAGATGAACACCGGGGAGCTGTTTTTT.

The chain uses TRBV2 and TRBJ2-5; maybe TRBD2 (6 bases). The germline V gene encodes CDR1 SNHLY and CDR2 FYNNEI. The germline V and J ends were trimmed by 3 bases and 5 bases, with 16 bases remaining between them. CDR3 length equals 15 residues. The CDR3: CASSEWRGDPETQYF. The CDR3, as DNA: TGTGCCAGCAGTGAGTGGCGGGGAGATCCGGAGACCCAGTACTTC.

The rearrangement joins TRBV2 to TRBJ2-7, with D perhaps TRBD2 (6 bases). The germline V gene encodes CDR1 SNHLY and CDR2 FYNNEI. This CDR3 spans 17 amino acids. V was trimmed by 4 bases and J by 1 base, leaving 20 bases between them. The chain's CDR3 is CASSGEEKQRPSYEQYF. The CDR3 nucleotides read TGTGCCAGCAGTGGGGAGGAAAAACAGAGACCTTCCTACGAGCAGTACTTC.

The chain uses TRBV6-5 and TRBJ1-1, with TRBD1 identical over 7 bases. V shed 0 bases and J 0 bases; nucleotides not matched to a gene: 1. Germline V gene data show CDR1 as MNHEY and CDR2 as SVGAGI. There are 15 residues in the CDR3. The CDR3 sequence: CASSYSQGVNTEAFF. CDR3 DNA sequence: TGTGCCAGCAGTTACTCTCAGGGGGTGAACACTGAAGCTTTCTTT.

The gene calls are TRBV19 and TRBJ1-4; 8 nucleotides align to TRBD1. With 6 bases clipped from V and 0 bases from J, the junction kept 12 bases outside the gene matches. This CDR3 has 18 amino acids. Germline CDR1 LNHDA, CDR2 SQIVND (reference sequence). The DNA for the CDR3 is TGTGCCAGTAGACCGGACAGGGTGACAACCGCAACTAATGAAAAACTGTTTTTT. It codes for CASRPDRVTTATNEKLFF.

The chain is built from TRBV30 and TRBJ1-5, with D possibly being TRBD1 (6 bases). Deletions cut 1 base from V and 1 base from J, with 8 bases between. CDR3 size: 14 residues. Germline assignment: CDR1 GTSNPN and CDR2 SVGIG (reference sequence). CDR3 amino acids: CAWSEDRSNQPQHF. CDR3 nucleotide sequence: TGTGCCTGGAGTGAGGACAGAAGCAATCAGCCCCAGCATTTT.

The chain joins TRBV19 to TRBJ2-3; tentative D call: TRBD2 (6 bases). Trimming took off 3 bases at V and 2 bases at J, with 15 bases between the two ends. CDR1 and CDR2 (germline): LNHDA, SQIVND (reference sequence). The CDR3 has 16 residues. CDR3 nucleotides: TGTGCCAGTAGTATCGGCGCGGGGTGGCCCACAGATACGCAGTATTTT. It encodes CASSIGAGWPTDTQYF.

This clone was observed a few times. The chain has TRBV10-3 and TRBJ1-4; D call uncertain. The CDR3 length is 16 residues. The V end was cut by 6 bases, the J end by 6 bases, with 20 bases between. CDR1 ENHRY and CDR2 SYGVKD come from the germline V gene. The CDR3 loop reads CAIRVWSGTVDEKLFF. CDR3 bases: TGTGCCATCAGGGTCTGGTCAGGTACTGTGGATGAAAAACTGTTTTTT.

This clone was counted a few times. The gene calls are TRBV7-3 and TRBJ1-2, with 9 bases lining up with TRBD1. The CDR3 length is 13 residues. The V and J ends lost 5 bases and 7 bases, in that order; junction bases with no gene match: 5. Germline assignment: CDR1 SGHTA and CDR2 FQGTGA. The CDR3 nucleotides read TGTGCCAGCAGCCATGACAGGGGGGCTGGCTACACCTTC. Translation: CASSHDRGAGYTF.

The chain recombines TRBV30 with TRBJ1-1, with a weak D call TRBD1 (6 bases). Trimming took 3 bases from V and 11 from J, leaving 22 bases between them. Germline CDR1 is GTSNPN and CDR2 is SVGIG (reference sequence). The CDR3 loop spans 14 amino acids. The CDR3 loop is CAWREPPGAPRAFF. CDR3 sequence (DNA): TGTGCCTGGAGGGAACCACCAGGGGCCCCTCGGGCTTTCTTT.

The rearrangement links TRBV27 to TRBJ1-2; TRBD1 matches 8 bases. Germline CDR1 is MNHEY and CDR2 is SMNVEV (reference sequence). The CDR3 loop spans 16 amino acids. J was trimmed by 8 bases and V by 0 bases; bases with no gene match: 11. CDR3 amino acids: CASSLSSAGGAGGYTF. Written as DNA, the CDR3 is TGTGCCAGCAGTTTATCGTCGGCAGGGGGCGCGGGGGGCTACACCTTC.

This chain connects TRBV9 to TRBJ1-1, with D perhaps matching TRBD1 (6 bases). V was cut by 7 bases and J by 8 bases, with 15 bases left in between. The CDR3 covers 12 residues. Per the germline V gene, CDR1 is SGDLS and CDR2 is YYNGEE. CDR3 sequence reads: CASHPGQFEAFF. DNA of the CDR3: TGTGCCAGCCACCCGGGACAATTCGAAGCTTTCTTT.

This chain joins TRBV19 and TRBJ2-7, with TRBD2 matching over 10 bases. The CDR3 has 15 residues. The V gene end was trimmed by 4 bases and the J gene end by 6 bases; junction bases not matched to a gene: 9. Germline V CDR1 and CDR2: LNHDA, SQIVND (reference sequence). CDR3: CASSTLAGRILEQYF. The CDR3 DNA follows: TGTGCCAGTAGTACACTAGCGGGGCGAATACTCGAGCAGTACTTC. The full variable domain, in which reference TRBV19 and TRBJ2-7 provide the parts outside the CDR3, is DGGITQSPKYLFRKEGQNVTLSCEQNLNHDAMYWYRQDPGQGLRLIYYSQIVNDFQKGDIAEGYSVSREKKESFPLTVTSAQKNPTAFYLCASSTLAGRILEQYFGPGTRLTVT.

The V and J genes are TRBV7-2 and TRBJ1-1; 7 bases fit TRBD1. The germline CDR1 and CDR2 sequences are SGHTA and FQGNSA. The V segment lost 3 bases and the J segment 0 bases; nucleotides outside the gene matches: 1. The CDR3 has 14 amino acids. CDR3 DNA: TGTGCCAGCAGCTTCGACAGGGTGAACACTGAAGCTTTCTTT. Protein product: CASSFDRVNTEAFF.

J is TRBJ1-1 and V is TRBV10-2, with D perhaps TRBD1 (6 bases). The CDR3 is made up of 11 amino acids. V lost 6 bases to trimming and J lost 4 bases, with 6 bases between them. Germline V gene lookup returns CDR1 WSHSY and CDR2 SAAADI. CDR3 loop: CASRTGTEAFF. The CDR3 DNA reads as TGCGCCAGCAGGACAGGCACTGAAGCTTTCTTT.

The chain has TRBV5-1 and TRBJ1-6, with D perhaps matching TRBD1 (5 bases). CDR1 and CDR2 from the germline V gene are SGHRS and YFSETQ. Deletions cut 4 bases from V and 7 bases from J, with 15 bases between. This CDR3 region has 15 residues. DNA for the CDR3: TGCGCCAGCAGCCCGGAGTCGGGGGTGAATTCACCCCTCCACTTT. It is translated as CASSPESGVNSPLHF. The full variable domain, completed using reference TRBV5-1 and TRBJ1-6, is KAGVTQTPRYLIKTRGQQVTLSCSPISGHRSVSWYQQTPGQGLQFLFEYFSETQRNKGNFPGRFSGRQFSNSRSEMNVSTLELGDSALYLCASSPESGVNSPLHFGNGTRLTVT.

CDR3 residues: CASSLRGWGNYGYTF. CDR3 in DNA: TGTGCCAGCAGTTTACGGGGGTGGGGAAACTATGGCTACACCTTC. This rearrangement joins TRBV6-5 to TRBJ1-2; a weak D match, TRBD1 (5 bases). This CDR3 has 15 residues. The V gene's germline CDR1 is MNHEY and CDR2 SVGAGI. With 4 bases removed from V and 2 bases from J, the gap between germline ends came to 14 bases.

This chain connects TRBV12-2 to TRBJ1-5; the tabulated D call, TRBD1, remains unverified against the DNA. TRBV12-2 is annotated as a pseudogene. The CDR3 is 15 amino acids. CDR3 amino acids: CASRFRDRVNQPQHF. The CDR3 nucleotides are TGTGCAAGTCGCTTCCGGGACAGGGTCAATCAGCCCCAGCATTTT.

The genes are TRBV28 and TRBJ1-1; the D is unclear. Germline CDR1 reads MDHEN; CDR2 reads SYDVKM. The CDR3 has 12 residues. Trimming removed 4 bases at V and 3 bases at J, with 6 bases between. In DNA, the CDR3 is TGTGCCAGCAGTTCGCGGTACACTGAAGCTTTCTTT. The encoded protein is CASSSRYTEAFF. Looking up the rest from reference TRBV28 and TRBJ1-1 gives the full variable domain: DVKVTQSSRYLVKRTGEKVFLECVQDMDHENMFWYRQDPGLGLRLIYFSYDVKMKEKGDIPEGYSVSREKKERFSLILESASTNQTSMYLCASSSRYTEAFFGQGTRLTVV.

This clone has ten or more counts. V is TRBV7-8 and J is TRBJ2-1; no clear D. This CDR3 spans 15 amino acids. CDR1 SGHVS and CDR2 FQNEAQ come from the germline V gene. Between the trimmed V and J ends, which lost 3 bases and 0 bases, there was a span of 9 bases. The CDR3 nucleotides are TGTGCCAGCAGCTTGGGCAGAACCTCCTACAATGAGCAGTTCTTC. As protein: CASSLGRTSYNEQFF. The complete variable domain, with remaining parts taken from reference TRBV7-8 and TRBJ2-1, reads GAGVSQSPRYKVAKRGQDVALRCDPISGHVSLFWYQQALGQGPEFLTYFQNEAQLDKSGLPSDRFFAERPEGSVSTLKIQRTQQEDSAVYLCASSLGRTSYNEQFFGPGTRLTVL.

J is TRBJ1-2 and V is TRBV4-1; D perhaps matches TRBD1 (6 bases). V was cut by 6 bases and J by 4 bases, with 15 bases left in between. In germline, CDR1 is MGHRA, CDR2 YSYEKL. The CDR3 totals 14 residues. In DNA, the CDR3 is TGCGCCAGCAGTCCAGTGGACAGAGTCTATGGCTACACCTTC. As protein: CASSPVDRVYGYTF.

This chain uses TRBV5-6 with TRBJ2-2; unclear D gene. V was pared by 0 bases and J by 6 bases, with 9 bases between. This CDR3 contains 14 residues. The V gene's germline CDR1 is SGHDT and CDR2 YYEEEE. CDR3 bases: TGTGCCAGCAGCTTGGGAGGTTTCCCCGGGGAGCTGTTTTTT. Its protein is CASSLGGFPGELFF.

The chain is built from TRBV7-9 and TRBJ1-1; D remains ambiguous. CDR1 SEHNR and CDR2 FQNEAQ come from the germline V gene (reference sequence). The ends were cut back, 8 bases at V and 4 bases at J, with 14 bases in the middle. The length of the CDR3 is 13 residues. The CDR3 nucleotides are TGTGCCAGCCAACTGTTCGGTGGCACTGAAGCTTTCTTT. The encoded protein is CASQLFGGTEAFF.

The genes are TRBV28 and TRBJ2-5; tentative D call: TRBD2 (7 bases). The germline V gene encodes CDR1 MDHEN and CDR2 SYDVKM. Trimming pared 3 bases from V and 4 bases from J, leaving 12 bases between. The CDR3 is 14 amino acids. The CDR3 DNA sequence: TGTGCCAGCAGTTTCGCGGGGGCCACAGAGACCCAGTACTTC. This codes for CASSFAGATETQYF. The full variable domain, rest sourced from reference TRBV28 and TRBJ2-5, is DVKVTQSSRYLVKRTGEKVFLECVQDMDHENMFWYRQDPGLGLRLIYFSYDVKMKEKGDIPEGYSVSREKKERFSLILESASTNQTSMYLCASSFAGATETQYFGPGTRLLVL.

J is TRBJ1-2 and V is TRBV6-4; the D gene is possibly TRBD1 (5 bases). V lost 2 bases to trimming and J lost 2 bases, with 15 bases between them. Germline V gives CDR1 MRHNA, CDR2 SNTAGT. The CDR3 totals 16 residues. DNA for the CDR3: TGTGCCAGCAGTGACCCGGACAAAGTCCTCAACTATGGCTACACCTTC. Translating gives CASSDPDKVLNYGYTF.

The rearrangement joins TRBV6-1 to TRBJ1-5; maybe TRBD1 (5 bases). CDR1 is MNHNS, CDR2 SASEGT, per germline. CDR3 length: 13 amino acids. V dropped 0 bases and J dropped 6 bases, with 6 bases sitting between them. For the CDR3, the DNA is TGTGCCAGCAGTGAAGCAGGGGTTCAGCCCCAGCATTTT. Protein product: CASSEAGVQPQHF.

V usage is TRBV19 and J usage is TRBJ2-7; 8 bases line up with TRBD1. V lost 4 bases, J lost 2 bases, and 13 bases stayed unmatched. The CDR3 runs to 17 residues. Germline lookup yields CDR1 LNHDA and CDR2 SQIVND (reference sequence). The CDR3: CASSTLPDGTGTYEQYF. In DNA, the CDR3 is TGTGCCAGTAGTACTTTACCGGATGGGACAGGAACCTACGAGCAGTACTTC.

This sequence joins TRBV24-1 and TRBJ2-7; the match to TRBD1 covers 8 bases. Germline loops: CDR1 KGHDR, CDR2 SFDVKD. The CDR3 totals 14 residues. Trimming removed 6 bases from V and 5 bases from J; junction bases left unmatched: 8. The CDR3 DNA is TGTGCCACCAGTATCCTCTACAGGGGGGACGAGCAGTACTTC. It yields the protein CATSILYRGDEQYF.

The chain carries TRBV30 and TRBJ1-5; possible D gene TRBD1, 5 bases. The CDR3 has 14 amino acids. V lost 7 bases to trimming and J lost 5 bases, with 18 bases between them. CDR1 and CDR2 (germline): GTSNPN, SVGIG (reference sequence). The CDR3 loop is CASGEPGFDQPQHF. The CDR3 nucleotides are TGTGCCTCAGGAGAGCCAGGGTTTGATCAGCCCCAGCATTTT.